The rows below give T cell receptor beta chains drawn from one sample of a study of technical replicates of blood from a few donors. Clones were sequenced by immunoSEQ multiplex PCR, and TCRdb holds only the in-frame ones, with some missing. The sample consists of 75,000 to 95,000 clones, about 94% of them appearing once. The sequencing sample was made of T cells isolated from PBMCs. Every receptor here comes from a human donor in good health. Both conserved end residues are trimmed from each CDR3. Clone size is shown for a subset of rows, as once, few, many or a class of expanded clone.

>TRBV7-2|-
ASSLGLAAYEQY
>TRBV19|-
ASSLGPAKETQY
>TRBV29-1|-
SVTGGSNEQF
>TRBV12-5|-
ASGLVQGSTHTQY
>TRBV4-1|once
ASRGSGNTIY
>TRBV20-1|-
RCWEGGGYT
>TRBV11-2|-
ASRRTGSYEQY
>TRBV9|-
ASSVSGTKGNYGYT
>TRBV7-9|-
ASSLWFGEREELF
>TRBV5-1|-
ASSFTETVNTEAF
>TRBV19|-
ASSLQAGGTYNEQF
>TRBV7-9|-
ASSLLAGARVDKNIQY
>TRBV4-2|-
ASSQDNAGVSTDTQY
>TRBV5-4|-
ASSTVGLAGTYEQY